Following are 10 T cell receptor beta chains from one sample sequenced in a study of beta chain features in type 1 diabetes. cDNA synthesis used the whole RNA isolate, giving expressed TCRB sequences. Sequenced by immunoSEQ multiplex PCR; TCRdb stores in-frame clones only, minus some. The sample includes roughly 300,000 clones, roughly 8% of them seen just once. Sequencing was carried out using central memory CD4+ T cells from blood. These receptors all stem from a woman younger than 35 in good health.

This chain joins TRBV7-2 and TRBJ2-7, with 9 bases fitting TRBD1. V was clipped by 5 bases and J by 2 bases; unmatched bases: 4. The V gene's germline CDR1 is SGHTA and CDR2 FQGNSA. The CDR3 totals 14 residues. This chain's CDR3 is CASSGWTGAYEQYF. The CDR3 region has the DNA TGTGCCAGCAGCGGCTGGACAGGGGCCTACGAGCAGTACTTC.

Only a few counts were recorded for this clone. The rearrangement links TRBV7-9 to TRBJ2-3, with D possibly matching TRBD1 (7 bases). The CDR3 runs 16 residues. Germline-derived CDR1 and CDR2 are SEHNR and FQNEAQ (reference sequence). The ends were cut back, 5 bases at V and 1 base at J, with 16 bases in the middle. The CDR3, as DNA: TGTGCCAGCAGCGGCGGGACAGCGGAAGGCACAGATACGCAGTATTTT. This gives the protein CASSGGTAEGTDTQYF.

This clone was picked up a small number of times. The rearrangement links TRBV27 to TRBJ2-3; 8 bases map to TRBD2. V shed 4 bases, J shed 5 bases, and the junction held 8 bases outside the gene matches. CDR3 length: 15 residues. Germline V gene data show CDR1 as MNHEY and CDR2 as SMNVEV (reference sequence). CDR3 DNA: TGTGCCAGCAGTTCCGGGAGGGCCTTAGGAGATACGCAGTATTTT. Its translation is CASSSGRALGDTQYF.

A word on this clone: A read error may explain this, as a much larger clone is one base away. This chain links TRBV6-1 with TRBJ2-3; D ambiguous. This CDR3 is 11 amino acids long. CDR1 is MNHNS, CDR2 SASEGT, per germline. V was cut by 7 bases and J by 2 bases, with 4 bases left in between. CDR3 sequence: CASTNTDTQYF. The CDR3 DNA is TGTGCCAGCACCAACACAGATACGCAGTATTTT.

There are a few counts of this clone. The V and J genes are TRBV23-1 and TRBJ2-1; 8 nucleotides align to TRBD1. TRBV23-1 is an open reading frame, and its role is uncertain. The CDR3 sequence is 18 residues long. J lost 0 bases, V lost 4 bases, and 11 bases had no gene match. DNA of the CDR3: TGCGCCAGCAGTCTATTGCAGTACAGGGGGTTCTCCTACAATGAGCAGTTCTTC. Amino acids: CASSLLQYRGFSYNEQFF.

The chain uses TRBV5-4 and TRBJ2-5, with 7 nucleotides matching TRBD1. The CDR3 extends over 14 amino acids. J was trimmed by 9 bases and V by 3 bases; bases with no gene match: 11. The germline gives CDR1 SGHNT, CDR2 YYREEE (reference sequence). The CDR3 DNA is TGTGCCAGCAGCTCCCTGGGACAGACAATGGCCCAGTACTTC. Amino acid sequence: CASSSLGQTMAQYF.

The chain combines TRBV18 with TRBJ2-5, with D uncertain. The CDR3 runs to 14 residues. Germline V lookup: CDR1 KGHSH, CDR2 LQKENI. V gave up 3 bases and J gave up 4 bases, with 12 bases separating them. This chain's CDR3 is CASSPRHKGETQYF. The CDR3 DNA is TGTGCCAGCTCACCGCGGCACAAAGGAGAGACCCAGTACTTC. Full variable domain (remainder filled in from reference TRBV18 and TRBJ2-5): NAGVMQNPRHLVRRRGQEARLRCSPMKGHSHVYWYRQLPEEGLKFMVYLQKENIIDESGMPKERFSAEFPKEGPSILRIQQVVRGDSAAYFCASSPRHKGETQYFGPGTRLLVL.

This clone was observed a few times. The V gene is TRBV28, the J gene TRBJ2-1; D is undetermined. The CDR3 spans 14 residues. Germline V gene data show CDR1 as MDHEN and CDR2 as SYDVKM. Between the trimmed V and J ends, which lost 6 bases and 6 bases, there was a span of 15 bases. CDR3 loop: CASRLGGRGNEQFF. The CDR3 DNA is TGTGCCAGCAGATTAGGCGGCAGAGGCAATGAGCAGTTCTTC.

This clone showed up just a few times. J is TRBJ2-5 and V is TRBV7-8; maybe TRBD1 (5 bases). V was clipped by 1 base and J by 5 bases, with 11 bases between them. This CDR3 spans 14 amino acids. Germline V CDR1 and CDR2: SGHVS, FQNEAQ. The CDR3 region is CASSLGAGMETQYF. CDR3 nucleotides: TGTGCCAGCAGCTTAGGGGCAGGGATGGAGACCCAGTACTTC. Drawing the rest from reference TRBV7-8 and TRBJ2-5, the complete variable domain is GAGVSQSPRYKVAKRGQDVALRCDPISGHVSLFWYQQALGQGPEFLTYFQNEAQLDKSGLPSDRFFAERPEGSVSTLKIQRTQQEDSAVYLCASSLGAGMETQYFGPGTRLLVL.

This clone has a handful of counts. The chain joins TRBV6-1 to TRBJ2-1; no clear D. CDR1 is MNHNS and CDR2 is SASEGT in the germline V gene. This CDR3 spans 12 amino acids. V was trimmed by 2 bases and J by 6 bases, leaving 5 bases between them. This chain's CDR3 is CASSETFNEQFF. The CDR3, as DNA: TGTGCCAGCAGTGAAACTTTCAATGAGCAGTTCTTC.